The T cell receptor beta chain under discussion was sequenced for a study of blood T cell repertoires in COVID-19. Study at large: COVID-19 samples collected from the United States, Italy and Spain covered acute and convalescent phases. T cells, B-cell-depleted T cells, or PBMCs provided the cDNA or gDNA that served as material.

From germline, CDR1 is MDHEN and CDR2 SYDVKM. With 6 bases removed from V and 5 bases from J, the gap between germline ends came to 16 bases. The CDR3 loop spans 15 amino acids. In the original workflow: Amplification with reference gene primers provided the estimates of nucleated cell counts. The assay was immunoSEQ multiplex PCR, and TCRdb's table has in-frame clones only and misses some. V, J and clone size are those of that table, while D and trimming were read from the DNA. The sample contains 30,000 to 35,000 clones, approximately 80% of which appear only once. Sequenced sample: peripheral blood. The TCR was taken from a woman in her sixties with acute or convalescent COVID-19. V is TRBV28 and J is TRBJ1-4; the D is unclear. The CDR3 DNA follows: TGTGCCAGCAGCAGTGCGGGCAGCTCAAATGAAAAACTGTTTTTT. It yields the protein CASSSAGSSNEKLFF.